A single sample is the source of the 12 T cell receptor beta chains below, sequenced in a study of human T cells and chemical hapten exposure. TCRdb reprocessed the 5' RACE reads via MiXCR and lists one record per CDR3 protein. This sample carries 65,000 to 90,000 distinct CDR3 sequences, approximately 15% of them seen once, and the ten largest clones take under 7.5%. From whole blood left unfractionated, total RNA was extracted. Receptors were obtained from a female donor in good health.

The V call is TRBV6-4, the J call TRBJ2-6; TRBD2 is a possible D gene (6 bases). Germline V gene data show CDR1 as MRHNA and CDR2 as SNTAGT. The ends were cut back, 2 bases at V and 2 bases at J, with 10 bases in the middle. The CDR3 loop spans 16 amino acids. The CDR3 DNA reads TGTGCCAGCAGTGACGATGGAGGGGCTGGGGCCAACGTCCTGACTTTC. This translates into CASSDDGGAGANVLTF.

This clonotype was found once. The J gene is TRBJ1-1, the V gene TRBV2; 10 nucleotides align to TRBD1. This CDR3 region has 15 residues. The germline gives CDR1 SNHLY, CDR2 FYNNEI. V lost 1 base, J lost 3 bases, and 2 bases stayed unmatched. CDR3 DNA: TGTGCCAGCAGTGAAGGGGACAGGGGATACACTGAAGCTTTCTTT. Its protein product is CASSEGDRGYTEAFF.

V and J are TRBV10-3 and TRBJ1-6; D uncertain. This CDR3 comprises 14 residues. CDR1 and CDR2 from the germline V gene are ENHRY and SYGVKD. V was trimmed by 4 bases and J by 8 bases, leaving 12 bases between them. This CDR3 reads CAISVRSEDSPLHF. The CDR3 bases are TGTGCCATCAGTGTTAGAAGTGAGGATTCACCCCTCCACTTT.

The gene calls are TRBV20-1 and TRBJ2-5; unclear D gene. V was shortened by 6 bases and J by 0 bases, with 14 bases between the two germline ends. This CDR3 contains 14 residues. Germline lookup yields CDR1 DFQATT and CDR2 SNEGSKA (reference sequence). CDR3 protein: CSADVSSYQETQYF. The CDR3 bases are TGCAGTGCCGACGTCAGCAGCTACCAAGAGACCCAGTACTTC.

This clonotype has just a few counts. This sequence joins TRBV28 and TRBJ1-1; no clear D. Germline CDR1 reads MDHEN; CDR2 reads SYDVKM. V lost 0 bases and J 0 bases, leaving 11 bases between the germline ends. The CDR3 covers 16 residues. The DNA for the CDR3 is TGTGCCAGCAGTTTATGGACGGCGGCCATGAACACTGAAGCTTTCTTT. Amino acid sequence: CASSLWTAAMNTEAFF.

This clonotype was seen a few times. The V and J genes are TRBV2 and TRBJ2-1, with unresolved D. V gave up 3 bases and J gave up 11 bases, with 14 bases separating them. The germline gives CDR1 SNHLY, CDR2 FYNNEI. The CDR3 consists of 13 residues. The CDR3 coding sequence is TGTGCCAGCAGTGAGCAACCGACGTCAAAGCAGTTCTTC. Encoded protein: CASSEQPTSKQFF.

In this sample, this clonotype turned up a few times. The gene calls are TRBV7-8 and TRBJ2-2; 8 bases match TRBD2. The germline CDR1 and CDR2 sequences are SGHVS and FQNEAQ. CDR3 length: 16 residues. With 5 bases clipped from V and 3 bases from J, the junction kept 8 bases outside the gene matches. The CDR3 sequence: CASSPGLAWDTGELFF. Written as DNA, the CDR3 is TGTGCCAGCAGCCCCGGACTAGCTTGGGACACCGGGGAGCTGTTTTTT.

This clonotype appeared a few times. The chain recombines TRBV6-5 with TRBJ1-1; D unclear. Trimming left V 3 bases short and J 3 bases short, with 8 bases between. Per the germline V gene, CDR1 is MNHEY and CDR2 is SVGAGI. The CDR3 loop spans 13 amino acids. In DNA, the CDR3 is TGTGCCAGCAGTTATCCGGGCGACACTGAAGCTTTCTTT. It codes for CASSYPGDTEAFF.

The chain uses TRBV7-2 and TRBJ1-4; 7 nucleotides agree with TRBD1. The CDR3 is 15 residues long. V trimming: 6 bases; J trimming: 3 bases; junction bases outside the gene matches: 7. Germline V gene lookup returns CDR1 SGHTA and CDR2 FQGNSA. The CDR3 region has the DNA TGTGCCAGCAGGCCTACAGGGGCCGCTAATGAAAAACTGTTTTTT. Encoded protein: CASRPTGAANEKLFF.

This clonotype was counted a few times. The chain uses TRBV7-2 and TRBJ1-2; D not certain. This CDR3 comprises 13 residues. Deletions cut 1 base from V and 4 bases from J, with 7 bases between. The germline CDR1 and CDR2 sequences are SGHTA and FQGNSA. The DNA for the CDR3 is TGTGCCAGCAGCTTAGATTTGTTCTATGGCTACACCTTC. Protein sequence: CASSLDLFYGYTF. Supplemented by reference TRBV7-2 and TRBJ1-2, the full variable domain reads GAGVSQSPSNKVTEKGKDVELRCDPISGHTALYWYRQSLGQGLEFLIYFQGNSAPDKSGLPSDRFSAERTGGSVSTLTIQRTQQEDSAVYLCASSLDLFYGYTFGSGTRLTVV.

This clonotype was picked up a small number of times. J is TRBJ2-5 and V is TRBV29-1, with D tentatively TRBD1 (6 bases). This CDR3 contains 12 residues. Trimming shortened V by 6 bases and J by 5 bases, and 13 bases separated the two germline ends. Germline V gene sequence: CDR1 SQVTM, CDR2 ANQGSEA. CDR3 loop: CSVTRGMETQYF. CDR3 nucleotides: TGCAGCGTGACCAGGGGCATGGAGACCCAGTACTTC. The full variable domain, completed using reference TRBV29-1 and TRBJ2-5, is SAVISQKPSRDICQRGTSLTIQCQVDSQVTMMFWYRQQPGQSLTLIATANQGSEATYESGFVIDKFPISRPNLTFSTLTVSNMSPEDSSIYLCSVTRGMETQYFGPGTRLLVL.

Note on this clonotype: This clone may be a read error of a much larger clone one base away. The J gene is TRBJ2-7, the V gene TRBV20-1, with D possibly called TRBD1 or TRBD2 (5 bases each). From germline, CDR1 is DFQATT and CDR2 SNEGSKA (reference sequence). There are 11 residues in the CDR3. The CDR3 region is CSASWGYGQYF. CDR3 bases: TGCAGTGCTAGTTGGGGGTACGGGCAGTACTTC.